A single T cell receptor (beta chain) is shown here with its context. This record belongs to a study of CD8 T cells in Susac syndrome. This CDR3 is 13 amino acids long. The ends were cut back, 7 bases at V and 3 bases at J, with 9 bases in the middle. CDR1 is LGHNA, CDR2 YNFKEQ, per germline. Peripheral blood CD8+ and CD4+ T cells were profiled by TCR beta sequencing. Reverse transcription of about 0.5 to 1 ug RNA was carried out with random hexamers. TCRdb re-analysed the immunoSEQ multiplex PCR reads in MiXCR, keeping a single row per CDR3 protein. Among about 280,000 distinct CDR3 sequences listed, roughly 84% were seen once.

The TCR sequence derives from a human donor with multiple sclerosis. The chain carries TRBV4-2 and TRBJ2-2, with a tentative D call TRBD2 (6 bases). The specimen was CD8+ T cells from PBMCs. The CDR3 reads CASKEGYTGELFF. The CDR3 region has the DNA TGTGCCAGCAAGGAGGGATACACCGGGGAGCTGTTTTTT.